These 25 T cell receptor beta chains share one sample of origin, sequenced in a study of human T cells and chemical hapten exposure. The sample's time point: patch test 1, 2 weeks after DPC sensitization. Treatment here: therapeutic diphenylcyclopropenone sensitization with weekly scalp DPC. In TCRdb, the RACE reads were re-called with MiXCR into one record per CDR3 protein. The sample carries approximately 80,000 distinct CDR3 sequences, over 6% recorded once. The input for sequencing was whole blood, taken in connection with sensitization to the hapten diphenylcyclopropenone (DPC). These TCRs come from a young woman with alopecia areata. Some clones in this sample may be carry-over from other donors' samples.

The table lists this clonotype with many counts. The chain employs TRBV7-2 and TRBJ2-7, with D possibly TRBD2 on 5 matching bases. This CDR3 has 16 residues. Germline V gives CDR1 SGHTA, CDR2 FQGNSA. The V and J ends lost 6 bases and 0 bases respectively, with 18 bases between them. The CDR3 DNA reads TGTGCCAGCAGTTCCACTGGGGAGCGACTCTCCTACGAGCAGTACTTC. This gives the protein CASSSTGERLSYEQYF. Based on the CDR3 plus reference TRBV7-2 and TRBJ2-7, the full variable domain is GAGVSQSPSNKVTEKGKDVELRCDPISGHTALYWYRQSLGQGLEFLIYFQGNSAPDKSGLPSDRFSAERTGGSVSTLTIQRTQQEDSAVYLCASSSTGERLSYEQYFGPGTRLTVT.

This clonotype came up a few times. J is TRBJ1-1 and V is TRBV5-6; unclear D gene. This CDR3 has 12 amino acids. Trimming took off 0 bases at V and 6 bases at J, with 6 bases between the two ends. Germline values: CDR1 SGHDT, CDR2 YYEEEE. CDR3 DNA sequence: TGTGCCAGCAGCTTGGCACGGTCTGAAGCTTTCTTT. This sequence encodes CASSLARSEAFF.

There are many counts of this clonotype. The chain couples TRBV12-3 or TRBV12-4 to TRBJ1-1; the D is unclear. The CDR3 spans 12 residues. The V end was cut by 3 bases, the J end by 5 bases, with 7 bases between. DNA for the CDR3: TGTGCCAGCAGTTTCCGTGGGACTGAAGCTTTCTTT. The encoded protein is CASSFRGTEAFF.

The chain links TRBV6-6 to TRBJ1-5; D not certain. The CDR3 consists of 12 residues. V was shortened by 6 bases and J by 11 bases, with 14 bases between the two germline ends. Germline assignment: CDR1 MNHNY and CDR2 SVGAGI (reference sequence). As DNA, the CDR3 is TGTGCCAGCAGCCCACCTGAGCAAACCCAGCATTTT. Encoded protein: CASSPPEQTQHF.

Comment on this clonotype: This clone may be a read error of a much larger clone one base away. The V and J genes are TRBV9 and TRBJ2-3; D is possibly TRBD2 (5 bases). V lost 0 bases and J 2 bases, leaving 7 bases between the germline ends. CDR1 and CDR2 (germline): SGDLS, YYNGEE. This CDR3 region has 14 residues. CDR3 nucleotides: TGTGCCAGCAGCGTAGGAGGGCACACAGATACGCAGTATTTT. Translated: CASSVGGHTDTQYF. The whole variable domain, filled in from reference TRBV9 and TRBJ2-3, reads DSGVTQTPKHLITATGQRVTLRCSPRSGDLSVYWYQQSLDQGLQFLIQYYNGEERAKGNILERFSAQQFPDLHSELNLSSLELGDSALYFCASSVGGHTDTQYFGPGTRLTVL.

This chain connects TRBV19 to TRBJ1-6; TRBD1 matches 7 bases. There are 14 residues in the CDR3. The junction had 4 bases not matched to a gene; V was cut back by 5 bases and J by 6 bases. Germline loops: CDR1 LNHDA, CDR2 SQIVND (reference sequence). CDR3 sequence: CASSSRGSNSPLHF. The CDR3, as DNA: TGTGCCAGTAGTTCCAGGGGGAGTAATTCACCCCTCCACTTT.

V is TRBV6-5 and J is TRBJ1-2, with TRBD1 identical over 8 bases. The CDR3 covers 17 residues. Germline loops: CDR1 MNHEY, CDR2 SVGAGI. V dropped 6 bases and J dropped 0; count of bases not matched to a gene: 12. CDR3: CASSPAWTGSSNYGYTF. CDR3 sequence (DNA): TGTGCCAGCAGCCCTGCTTGGACAGGGTCCTCTAACTATGGCTACACCTTC.

This clonotype appeared many times. V and J are TRBV30 and TRBJ1-5; D ambiguous. Germline CDR1 GTSNPN, CDR2 SVGIG (reference sequence). V was cut by 2 bases and J by 1 base, with 6 bases left in between. The CDR3 is 13 residues long. The CDR3 coding sequence is TGTGCCTGGAGTCCTGACAGCAATCAGCCCCAGCATTTT. Protein product: CAWSPDSNQPQHF.

This clonotype came up many times. The DNA for the CDR3 is TGTGCCAGCAGTTCCTCCCTAACGAACACCGGGGAGCTGTTTTTT. Its protein product is CASSSSLTNTGELFF. This sequence joins TRBV25-1 and TRBJ2-2; D remains unclear. CDR1 and CDR2 from the germline V gene are MGHDK and SYGVNS. The V and J ends lost 5 bases and 0 bases respectively, with 10 bases between them. This CDR3 has 15 residues.

This clonotype was found a few times. CDR3 nucleotides: TGTGCCAGCAGTACATCTAATGGGCCCCAGCATTTT. Translated: CASSTSNGPQHF. The gene calls are TRBV6-5 and TRBJ1-5; D is uncertain. V was shortened by 5 bases and J by 9 bases, with 11 bases between the two germline ends. CDR1 is MNHEY, CDR2 SVGAGI, per germline. CDR3 length equals 12 residues.

At least ten counts were recorded for this clonotype. The J gene is TRBJ2-3, the V gene TRBV5-1; TRBD1 aligns across 7 bases. CDR3 size: 16 residues. With 4 bases clipped from V and 1 base from J, the junction kept 9 bases outside the gene matches. CDR1 SGHRS and CDR2 YFSETQ come from the germline V gene. The CDR3 DNA reads TGCGCCAGCAGCGCGGACAGGTCATCTGGCACAGATACGCAGTATTTT. As protein: CASSADRSSGTDTQYF. The entire variable domain, with the rest obtained from reference TRBV5-1 and TRBJ2-3, is as follows: KAGVTQTPRYLIKTRGQQVTLSCSPISGHRSVSWYQQTPGQGLQFLFEYFSETQRNKGNFPGRFSGRQFSNSRSEMNVSTLELGDSALYLCASSADRSSGTDTQYFGPGTRLTVL.

This clonotype was seen repeatedly, ten times or more. V gene TRBV29-1 combines with J gene TRBJ1-5; unclear D gene. The CDR3 is 13 amino acids. Germline-derived CDR1 and CDR2 are SQVTM and ANQGSEA. V was pared by 4 bases and J by 2 bases, with 9 bases between. CDR3 sequence: CSVVMRGNQPQHF. Here the CDR3 DNA reads TGCAGCGTTGTTATGCGGGGCAATCAGCCCCAGCATTTT.

Ten or more counts support this clonotype. The chain is built from TRBV6-6 and TRBJ1-1, with D uncertain. Trimming stripped 0 bases from V and 8 bases from J, with 10 bases between. Per germline, CDR1 MNHNY and CDR2 SVGAGI (reference sequence). This CDR3 is built from 13 residues. DNA for the CDR3: TGTGCCAGCAGTTACTCCCTGAGCGAGGAAGCTTTCTTT. Translated: CASSYSLSEEAFF.

V usage is TRBV7-9 and J usage is TRBJ1-1, with no clear D. The CDR3 covers 14 residues. V lost 2 bases and J lost 6, with 13 bases in between. Germline V CDR1 and CDR2: SEHNR, FQNEAQ (reference sequence). CDR3 sequence (DNA): TGTGCCAGCAGCTTAAACCAGGATAGGGCTGAAGCTTTCTTT. It encodes CASSLNQDRAEAFF.

Concerning this clonotype itself: A much larger clone lies one base from this, so it may be a read error. The V call is TRBV4-2, the J call TRBJ1-2, with 7 bases matching TRBD1. Germline CDR1 LGHNA, CDR2 YNFKEQ. CDR3 length: 15 amino acids. This CDR3 reads CANSLRQGVLDGYTF. The CDR3 coding sequence is TGTGCCAACAGCCTCCGACAGGGAGTGTTAGATGGCTACACCTTC.

This clonotype was counted ten times or more. The genes are TRBV6-5 and TRBJ1-1, with D unclear. There are 11 residues in the CDR3. Germline CDR1 MNHEY, CDR2 SVGAGI. V gave up 5 bases and J gave up 0 bases, with 1 base separating them. CDR3: CASSMNTEAFF. The CDR3 DNA sequence: TGTGCCAGCAGTATGAACACTGAAGCTTTCTTT.

A few counts support this clonotype. The rearrangement uses TRBV24-1 and TRBJ2-3, with D perhaps TRBD2 (6 bases). The V gene's germline CDR1 is KGHDR and CDR2 SFDVKD. Trimming pared 4 bases from V and 3 bases from J, leaving 16 bases between. This CDR3 region has 16 residues. The CDR3 DNA follows: TGTGCCACCAGTGACCGGTCTGCTGGGGGGACAGATACGCAGTATTTT. Translating gives CATSDRSAGGTDTQYF.

V and J are TRBV3-1 and TRBJ1-1, with TRBD1 as a possible D gene (6 bases). This CDR3 contains 20 residues. CDR1 is LGHDT and CDR2 is YNNKEL in the germline V gene (reference sequence). V shed 0 bases and J shed 3 bases, with 26 bases lying between them. The CDR3 here is CASSQDGGREDSKVHTEAFF. The CDR3 DNA follows: TGTGCCAGCAGCCAAGATGGGGGCAGGGAGGATTCGAAGGTCCACACTGAAGCTTTCTTT.

This clonotype turned up a few times. The genes are TRBV5-6 and TRBJ1-2; D call uncertain. This CDR3 has 11 residues. Germline CDR1 is SGHDT and CDR2 is YYEEEE. V was clipped by 3 bases and J by 7 bases, with 7 bases between them. CDR3 nucleotides: TGTGCCAGCAGCTGGAGGAGTGGCTACACCTTC. The encoded protein is CASSWRSGYTF.

This clonotype has ten or more counts. The chain combines TRBV10-3 with TRBJ1-4; D unresolved. From germline, CDR1 is ENHRY and CDR2 SYGVKD. Trimming took off 4 bases at V and 0 bases at J, with 6 bases between the two ends. The CDR3 runs to 14 residues. CDR3 protein: CAISARATNEKLFF. The CDR3 DNA reads TGTGCCATCAGTGCGCGTGCAACTAATGAAAAACTGTTTTTT.

This clonotype was observed at least ten times. The chain carries TRBV3-1 and TRBJ2-6; the D is unclear. This CDR3 comprises 15 residues. Deletions cut 4 bases from V and 0 bases from J, with 7 bases between. The germline V gene has CDR1 LGHDT and CDR2 YNNKEL (reference sequence). The CDR3 DNA sequence: TGTGCCAGCAGCCCACCAAACTCTGGGGCCAACGTCCTGACTTTC. It encodes CASSPPNSGANVLTF.

This clonotype showed up many times. The genes are TRBV3-1 and TRBJ1-5; tentatively, D is TRBD1 (5 bases). Trimming pared 0 bases from V and 4 bases from J, leaving 7 bases between. The length of the CDR3 is 14 residues. Germline values: CDR1 LGHDT, CDR2 YNNKEL (reference sequence). The CDR3 DNA reads as TGTGCCAGCAGCCAAGATGGGGGGAATCAGCCCCAGCATTTT. Amino acid sequence: CASSQDGGNQPQHF.

This clonotype showed up many times. This chain links TRBV27 with TRBJ2-1; 8 bases are shared with TRBD2. V lost 5 bases to trimming and J lost 3 bases; unmatched junction nucleotides: 6. The germline gives CDR1 MNHEY, CDR2 SMNVEV (reference sequence). The CDR3 spans 15 residues. The CDR3 sequence: CASSREGPIYNEQFF. As DNA, the CDR3 is TGTGCCAGCAGTCGGGAGGGACCGATCTACAATGAGCAGTTCTTC.

V usage is TRBV19 and J usage is TRBJ2-1, with D perhaps given as TRBD1 or TRBD2 (5 bases each). This CDR3 is built from 15 residues. CDR1 is LNHDA and CDR2 is SQIVND in the germline V gene (reference sequence). Trimming shortened V by 5 bases and J by 7 bases, and 18 bases separated the two germline ends. The CDR3 DNA follows: TGTGCCAGTAGTCCCCGGGACCGCGTCTTAAATGAGCAGTTCTTC. This encodes CASSPRDRVLNEQFF.

This rearrangement joins TRBV5-6 to TRBJ2-1, with a possible D match to TRBD2 (5 bases). Per germline, CDR1 SGHDT and CDR2 YYEEEE. This CDR3 contains 11 residues. Trimming removed 1 base from V and 10 bases from J, with 6 bases in between. The DNA for the CDR3 is TGTGCCAGCAGCTTGAGGGAGGAGCAGTTCTTC. Its translation: CASSLREEQFF.